The 15 T cell receptor beta chains in this list originate from one sample, sequenced in a study of T-cell memory formation after mild COVID-19. Each CDR3 protein is one row after TCRdb ran MiXCR on the 5' RACE reads. The sample shows hundreds of thousands of distinct CDR3 sequences, less than 25% of them seen only once. Sequenced material: PBMCs or a T cell subset sorted from them (not recorded which). The receptors come from an adult woman who had mild COVID-19 (a few samples of this study predate the infection). Cell type and time point are not known.

This clonotype has more than one count but fewer than ten. This sequence joins TRBV5-4 and TRBJ2-7, with 9 bases aligning to TRBD2. Trimming took 4 bases from V and 2 from J; bases not matched to a gene: 4. Germline V CDR1 and CDR2: SGHNT, YYREEE (reference sequence). The CDR3 extends over 14 amino acids. DNA for the CDR3: TGTGCCAGCAGCCGGGAGCGGGGGGCCTACGAGCAGTACTTC. This encodes CASSRERGAYEQYF.

The sample holds a few counts of this clonotype. The DNA for the CDR3 is TGTGCCAGCAGCTTGATATTTGGTGAGCAGTTCTTC. This encodes CASSLIFGEQFF. The J gene is TRBJ2-1, the V gene TRBV5-6, with D hard to call. Germline V gene sequence: CDR1 SGHDT, CDR2 YYEEEE. V gave up 1 base and J gave up 9 bases, with 8 bases separating them. This CDR3 has 12 residues.

The chain joins TRBV9 to TRBJ2-7; TRBD1 matches 8 bases. The CDR3 has 15 residues. Germline-derived CDR1 and CDR2 are SGDLS and YYNGEE. J gave up 1 base and V 0 bases, and 3 bases lay outside the gene matches. The CDR3 here is CASSVGQGASYEQYF. The CDR3 DNA reads TGTGCCAGCAGCGTAGGGCAGGGGGCATCCTACGAGCAGTACTTC. Drawing the rest from reference TRBV9 and TRBJ2-7, the complete variable domain is DSGVTQTPKHLITATGQRVTLRCSPRSGDLSVYWYQQSLDQGLQFLIQYYNGEERAKGNILERFSAQQFPDLHSELNLSSLELGDSALYFCASSVGQGASYEQYFGPGTRLTVT.

The chain employs TRBV12-3 or TRBV12-4 and TRBJ2-7; the D call may be TRBD1 or TRBD2 (5 bases each). Trimming took off 6 bases at V and 3 bases at J, with 12 bases between the two ends. The CDR3 consists of 13 residues. CDR3 bases: TGTGCCAGCAGGAACACGGGGCTCTACGAGCAGTACTTC. Amino acid sequence: CASRNTGLYEQYF.

The J gene is TRBJ2-3, the V gene TRBV7-2, with TRBD2 matching over 15 bases. This CDR3 is 18 amino acids long. The V gene's germline CDR1 is SGHTA and CDR2 FQGNSA. V was pared by 0 bases and J by 8 bases, with 9 bases of the junction left unmatched. DNA for the CDR3: TGTGCCAGCAGCTTAGCTGGGACTAGCGGGGGGTTAATCGGTACGCAGTATTTT. Translation: CASSLAGTSGGLIGTQYF.

This clonotype was found a few times. The genes are TRBV7-2 and TRBJ2-3; TRBD1 or TRBD2 may be the D gene (5 bases each). In germline, CDR1 is SGHTA, CDR2 FQGNSA. This CDR3 is 17 amino acids long. Trimming cost V 3 bases and J 3 bases, with 19 bases left between them. Here the CDR3 DNA reads TGTGCCAGCAGCTTGCTCGTCGGGATCAGGGTTACAGATACGCAGTATTTT. Amino acids: CASSLLVGIRVTDTQYF. The complete variable domain, with remaining parts taken from reference TRBV7-2 and TRBJ2-3, reads GAGVSQSPSNKVTEKGKDVELRCDPISGHTALYWYRQSLGQGLEFLIYFQGNSAPDKSGLPSDRFSAERTGGSVSTLTIQRTQQEDSAVYLCASSLLVGIRVTDTQYFGPGTRLTVL.

This clonotype was found many times. The chain joins TRBV5-4 to TRBJ2-5; TRBD1 matches 9 bases. Germline V gives CDR1 SGHNT, CDR2 YYREEE (reference sequence). Unmatched junction bases numbered 9, after V lost 4 bases and J lost 5 bases. The CDR3 sequence is 15 residues long. CDR3 sequence: CASSLTTGGGETQYF. CDR3 coding DNA: TGTGCCAGCAGCCTAACGACAGGGGGTGGCGAGACCCAGTACTTC.

The CDR3 here is CASSEAGGRDQPQHF. In DNA form, the CDR3 reads TGTGCCAGCAGTGAAGCAGGAGGTAGGGATCAGCCCCAGCATTTT. This sequence joins TRBV6-1 and TRBJ1-5, with no clear D. CDR3 length equals 15 residues. V gave up 0 bases and J gave up 5 bases, with 11 bases separating them. CDR1 is MNHNS and CDR2 is SASEGT in the germline V gene.

Notes on this clonotype: One junction end does not reproduce the germline sequence, and a read error may be involved. The CDR3 spells CASSPRIAGYSEQFF. The CDR3 DNA reads as TGTGCCAGCAGCCCCCGGATAGCGGGATACAGTGAGCAGTTCTTC. This sequence joins TRBV3-1 and TRBJ2-1; 8 bases map to TRBD2. The CDR3 has 15 amino acids. Germline lookup yields CDR1 LGHDT and CDR2 YNNKEL (reference sequence).

This chain joins TRBV5-1 and TRBJ2-7, with 9 bases fitting TRBD2. V was pared by 3 bases and J by 6 bases, with 4 bases of the junction left unmatched. Germline CDR1 and CDR2: SGHRS and YFSETQ. The CDR3 sequence is 13 residues long. The CDR3 protein is CASSWTSEGEQYF. The CDR3 coding sequence is TGCGCCAGCAGCTGGACTAGCGAAGGCGAGCAGTACTTC.

This clonotype was seen only a few times. The chain uses TRBV20-1 and TRBJ2-7; 9 bases are shared with TRBD2. Germline V gene lookup returns CDR1 DFQATT and CDR2 SNEGSKA (reference sequence). This CDR3 region has 15 residues. V lost 1 base to trimming and J lost 4 bases; unmatched junction nucleotides: 8. DNA of the CDR3: TGCAGTGCTAGAGTAGATAGCGGGAGTGTTTACGAGCAGTACTTC. Residues: CSARVDSGSVYEQYF.

There are a few counts of this clonotype. The genes are TRBV5-6 and TRBJ2-2; 11 bases match TRBD2. J lost 1 base, V lost 4 bases, and 3 bases had no gene match. In germline, CDR1 is SGHDT, CDR2 YYEEEE. The CDR3 is 16 amino acids. The CDR3: CASSKTSGGNTGELFF. In DNA form, the CDR3 reads TGTGCCAGCAGCAAAACTAGCGGGGGGAACACCGGGGAGCTGTTTTTT.

J is TRBJ2-5 and V is TRBV7-9, with D unclear. The germline gives CDR1 SEHNR, CDR2 FQNEAQ (reference sequence). Between the trimmed V and J ends, which lost 2 bases and 4 bases, there was a span of 8 bases. This CDR3 contains 13 residues. In DNA, the CDR3 is TGTGCCAGCAGCTTAAAGGGCTTAGAGACCCAGTACTTC. It encodes CASSLKGLETQYF.

The genes are TRBV9 and TRBJ2-6; no definite D call. The CDR3 totals 14 residues. V was cut by 4 bases and J by 1 base, with 6 bases left in between. CDR1 and CDR2 from the germline V gene are SGDLS and YYNGEE. In DNA, the CDR3 is TGTGCCAGCAGCTCCAGATCTGGGGCCAACGTCCTGACTTTC. Residues: CASSSRSGANVLTF.

The table lists this clonotype with a few counts. V is TRBV2 and J is TRBJ1-5; D may be TRBD1 (6 bases). The CDR3 runs 14 residues. Germline CDR1 reads SNHLY; CDR2 reads FYNNEI. V was shortened by 4 bases and J by 4 bases, with 11 bases between the two germline ends. The CDR3 spells CASSADRANQPQHF. For the CDR3, the DNA is TGTGCCAGCAGTGCGGACAGAGCGAATCAGCCCCAGCATTTT.